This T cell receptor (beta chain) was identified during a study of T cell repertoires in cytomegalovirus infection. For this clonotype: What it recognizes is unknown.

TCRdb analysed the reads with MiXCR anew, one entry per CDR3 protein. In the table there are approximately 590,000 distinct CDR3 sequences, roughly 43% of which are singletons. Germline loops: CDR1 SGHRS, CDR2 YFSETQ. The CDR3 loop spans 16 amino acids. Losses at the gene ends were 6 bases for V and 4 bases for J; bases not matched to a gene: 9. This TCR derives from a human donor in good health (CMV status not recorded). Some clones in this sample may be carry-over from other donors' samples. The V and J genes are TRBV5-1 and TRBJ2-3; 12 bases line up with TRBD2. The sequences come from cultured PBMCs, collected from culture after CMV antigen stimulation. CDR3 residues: CASTRTSGELPDTQYF. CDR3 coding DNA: TGCGCCAGCACACGGACTAGCGGGGAATTACCAGATACGCAGTATTTT.